This TCR beta chain is drawn from a study of human T cells and chemical hapten exposure. On the study more broadly: All through the roughly 26-week study, the scalp of each patient received diphenylcyclopropenone doses weekly.

Stated time point: patch test 1, 2 weeks after DPC sensitization. Described treatment: therapeutic diphenylcyclopropenone sensitization with weekly scalp DPC. TCRdb independently ran MiXCR on the RACE reads; one entry per CDR3 protein. The sample yields roughly 380,000 distinct CDR3 sequences, approximately 5.1% seen once. This clonotype has just a few counts. The antigen is undetermined. The CDR3 loop spans 14 amino acids. J lost 13 bases, V lost 5 bases, and 12 bases had no gene match. Per germline, CDR1 PRHDT and CDR2 FYEKMQ (reference sequence). General study points: Relative to control repertoires, expanded TCRs gave rise to significantly more large CDR3 similarity clusters.

Sample: whole blood, taken in connection with sensitization to the hapten diphenylcyclopropenone (DPC). The sequence came from a woman between 50 and 59 years old with alopecia areata. Some clones in this sample may be carry-over from other donors' samples. The V call is TRBV13, the J call TRBJ2-3; 10 bases are shared with TRBD2. The CDR3 DNA sequence: TGTGCCAGCAGCCCCGGACTAGCGGCTCTCGTGAAGTATTTT. Translating gives CASSPGLAALVKYF.